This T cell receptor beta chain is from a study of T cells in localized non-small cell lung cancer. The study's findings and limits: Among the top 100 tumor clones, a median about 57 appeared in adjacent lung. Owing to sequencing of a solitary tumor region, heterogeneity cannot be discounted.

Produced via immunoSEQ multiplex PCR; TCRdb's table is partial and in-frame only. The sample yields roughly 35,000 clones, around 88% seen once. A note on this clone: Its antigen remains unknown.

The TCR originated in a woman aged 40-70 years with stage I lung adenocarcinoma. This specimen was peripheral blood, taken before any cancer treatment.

Here the CDR3 reads CASSLRQPNTEAFF. CDR3 DNA: TGTGCCAGCAGCTTAAGACAGCCGAACACTGAAGCTTTCTTT. The rearrangement links TRBV7-8 to TRBJ1-1; D possibly corresponds to TRBD1 (5 bases). This CDR3 is 14 amino acids long. V lost 2 bases, J lost 1 base, and 8 bases lay in between. Germline V gene lookup returns CDR1 SGHVS and CDR2 FQNEAQ.